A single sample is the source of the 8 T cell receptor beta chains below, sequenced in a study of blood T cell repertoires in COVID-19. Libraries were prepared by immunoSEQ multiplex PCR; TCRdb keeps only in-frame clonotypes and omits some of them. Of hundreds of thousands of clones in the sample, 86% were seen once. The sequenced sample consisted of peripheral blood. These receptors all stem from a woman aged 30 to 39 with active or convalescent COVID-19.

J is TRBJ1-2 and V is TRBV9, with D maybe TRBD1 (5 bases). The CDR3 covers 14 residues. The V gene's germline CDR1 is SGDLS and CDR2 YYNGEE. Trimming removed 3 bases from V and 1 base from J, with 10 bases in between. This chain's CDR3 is CASSARDSNYGYTF. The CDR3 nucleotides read TGTGCCAGCAGCGCCCGTGACAGTAACTATGGCTACACCTTC.

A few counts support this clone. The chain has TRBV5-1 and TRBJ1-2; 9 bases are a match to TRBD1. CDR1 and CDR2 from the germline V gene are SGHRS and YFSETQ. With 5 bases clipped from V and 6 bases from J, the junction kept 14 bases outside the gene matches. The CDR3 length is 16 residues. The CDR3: CASSRSGTGSFDGYTF. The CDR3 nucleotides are TGCGCCAGCAGTCGATCCGGGACAGGGTCTTTTGATGGCTACACCTTC.

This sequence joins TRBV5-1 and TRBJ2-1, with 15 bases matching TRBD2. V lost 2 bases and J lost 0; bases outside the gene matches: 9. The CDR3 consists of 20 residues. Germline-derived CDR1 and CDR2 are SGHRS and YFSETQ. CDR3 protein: CASSLVGLAGGTSSYNEQFF. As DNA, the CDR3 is TGCGCCAGCAGCTTAGTGGGACTAGCGGGAGGAACGAGCTCCTACAATGAGCAGTTCTTC.

The CDR3 loop is CATAGGASSYEQYF. The DNA of the CDR3 is TGTGCCACCGCGGGCGGGGCGAGCTCCTACGAGCAGTACTTC. The gene calls are TRBV19 and TRBJ2-7; perhaps TRBD2 as D (6 bases). CDR1 LNHDA and CDR2 SQIVND come from the germline V gene (reference sequence). CDR3 size: 14 residues. Trimming left V 10 bases short and J 0 bases short, with 16 bases between.

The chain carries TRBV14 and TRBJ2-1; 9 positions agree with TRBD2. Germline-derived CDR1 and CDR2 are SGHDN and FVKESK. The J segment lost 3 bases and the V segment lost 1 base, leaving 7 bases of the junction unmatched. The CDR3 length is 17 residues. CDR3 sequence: CASSQGVTSGYYNEQFF. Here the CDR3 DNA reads TGTGCCAGCAGCCAAGGGGTGACTAGCGGCTACTACAATGAGCAGTTCTTC.

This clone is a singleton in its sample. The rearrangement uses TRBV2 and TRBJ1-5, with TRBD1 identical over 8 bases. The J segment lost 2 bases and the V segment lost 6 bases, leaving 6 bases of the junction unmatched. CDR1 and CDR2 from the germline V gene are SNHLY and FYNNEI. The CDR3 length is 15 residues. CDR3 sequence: CASRDRAGGNQPQHF. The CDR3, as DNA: TGTGCCAGCAGGGACAGGGCGGGTGGCAATCAGCCCCAGCATTTT.

The CDR3 DNA follows: TGCGCCAGCACCTCCGGACTCACAGATTCACCCCTCCACTTT. This gives the protein CASTSGLTDSPLHF. The rearrangement uses TRBV5-1 and TRBJ1-6, with D unresolved. Trimming removed 6 bases at V and 8 bases at J, with 15 bases between. The length of the CDR3 is 14 residues. Per the germline V gene, CDR1 is SGHRS and CDR2 is YFSETQ.

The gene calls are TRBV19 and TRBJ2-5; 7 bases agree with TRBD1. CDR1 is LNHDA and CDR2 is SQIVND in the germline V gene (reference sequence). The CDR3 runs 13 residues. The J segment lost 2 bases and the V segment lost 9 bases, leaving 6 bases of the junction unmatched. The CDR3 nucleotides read TGTGCCAGCGGGACAGAGTCACAAGAGACCCAGTACTTC. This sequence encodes CASGTESQETQYF.